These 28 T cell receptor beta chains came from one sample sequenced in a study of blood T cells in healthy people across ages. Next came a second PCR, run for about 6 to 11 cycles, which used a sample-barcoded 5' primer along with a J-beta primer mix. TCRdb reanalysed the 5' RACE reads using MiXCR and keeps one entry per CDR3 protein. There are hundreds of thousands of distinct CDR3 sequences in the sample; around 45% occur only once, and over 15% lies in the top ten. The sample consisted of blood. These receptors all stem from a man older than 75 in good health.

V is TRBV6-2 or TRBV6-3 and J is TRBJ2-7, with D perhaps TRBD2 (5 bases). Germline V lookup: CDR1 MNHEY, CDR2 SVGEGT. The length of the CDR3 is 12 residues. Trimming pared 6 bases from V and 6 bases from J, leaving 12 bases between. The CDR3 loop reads CASSRAAGEQYF. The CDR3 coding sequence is TGTGCCAGCAGCCGGGCCGCGGGCGAGCAGTACTTC.

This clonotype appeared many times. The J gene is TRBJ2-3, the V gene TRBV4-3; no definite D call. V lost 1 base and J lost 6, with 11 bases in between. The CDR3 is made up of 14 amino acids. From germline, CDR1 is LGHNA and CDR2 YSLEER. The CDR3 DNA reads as TGCGCCAGCAGCCAAGGGAGTCCCTACGATACGCAGTATTTT. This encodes CASSQGSPYDTQYF.

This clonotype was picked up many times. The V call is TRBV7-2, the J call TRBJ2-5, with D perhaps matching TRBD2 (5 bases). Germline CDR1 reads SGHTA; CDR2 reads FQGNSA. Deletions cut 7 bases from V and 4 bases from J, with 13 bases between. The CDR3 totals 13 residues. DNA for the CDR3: TGTGCCAGCAACGACTGGGCGGGAGAGACCCAGTACTTC. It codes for CASNDWAGETQYF.

The DNA for the CDR3 is TGCAGTGCTATGGGGACACATCAAGAGACCCAGTTCTTC. Amino acids: CSAMGTHQETQFF. V and J are TRBV20-1 and TRBJ2-1; possible D gene TRBD1, 6 bases. CDR1 and CDR2 from the germline V gene are DFQATT and SNEGSKA (reference sequence). V gave up 4 bases and J gave up 13 bases, with 20 bases separating them. This CDR3 region has 13 residues.

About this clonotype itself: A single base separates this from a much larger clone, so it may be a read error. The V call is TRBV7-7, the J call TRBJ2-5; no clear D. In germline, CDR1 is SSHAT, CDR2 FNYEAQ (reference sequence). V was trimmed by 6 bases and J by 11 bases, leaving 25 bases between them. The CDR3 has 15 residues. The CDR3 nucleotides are TGTGCCAGCAGTCCTACTACCCTCGGTTTCAATGAGCAGTACTTC. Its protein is CASSPTTLGFNEQYF.

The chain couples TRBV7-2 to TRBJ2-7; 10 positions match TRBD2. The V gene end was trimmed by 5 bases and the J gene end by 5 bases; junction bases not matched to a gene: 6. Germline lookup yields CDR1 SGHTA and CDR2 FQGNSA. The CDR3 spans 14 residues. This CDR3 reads CASSTRLAGHEQYF. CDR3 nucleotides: TGTGCCAGCAGCACCCGACTAGCGGGCCACGAGCAGTACTTC.

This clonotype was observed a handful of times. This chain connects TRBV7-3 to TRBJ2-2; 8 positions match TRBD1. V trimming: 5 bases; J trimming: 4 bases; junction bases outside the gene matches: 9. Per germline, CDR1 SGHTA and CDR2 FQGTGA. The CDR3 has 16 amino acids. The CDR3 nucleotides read TGTGCCAGCAGCCTCCCGGACAGGGTCGGCACCGGGGAGCTGTTTTTT. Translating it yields CASSLPDRVGTGELFF.

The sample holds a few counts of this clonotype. The CDR3 bases are TGTGCCAGCATCGCCGCGTCCAGGGGGCCACCCTACGAGCAGTACTTC. Protein product: CASIAASRGPPYEQYF. The rearrangement uses TRBV28 and TRBJ2-7, with TRBD1 matching over 8 bases. Germline V gene sequence: CDR1 MDHEN, CDR2 SYDVKM. Trimming removed 7 bases from V and 2 bases from J; junction bases left unmatched: 13. This CDR3 is built from 16 residues.

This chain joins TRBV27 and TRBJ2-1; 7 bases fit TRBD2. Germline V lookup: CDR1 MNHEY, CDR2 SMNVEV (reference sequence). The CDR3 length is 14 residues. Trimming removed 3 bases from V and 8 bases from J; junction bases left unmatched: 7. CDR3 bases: TGTGCCAGCAGTTTGGGAGGGAGTAGGGATGAGCAGTTCTTC. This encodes CASSLGGSRDEQFF.

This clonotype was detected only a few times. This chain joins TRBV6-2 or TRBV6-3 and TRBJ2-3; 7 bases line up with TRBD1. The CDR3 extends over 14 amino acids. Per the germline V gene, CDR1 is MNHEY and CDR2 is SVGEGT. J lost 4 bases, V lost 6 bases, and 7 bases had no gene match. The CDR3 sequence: CASRHDREADTQYF. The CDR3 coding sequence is TGTGCCAGCAGACACGACAGGGAAGCAGATACGCAGTATTTT.

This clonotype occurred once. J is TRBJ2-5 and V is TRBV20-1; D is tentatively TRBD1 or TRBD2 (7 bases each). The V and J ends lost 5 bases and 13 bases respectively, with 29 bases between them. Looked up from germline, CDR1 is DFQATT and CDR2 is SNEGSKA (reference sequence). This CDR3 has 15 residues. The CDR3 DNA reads TGCAGTGCTCCCCCAGGGGGGGGAGTCTCCCTCCCCGGGTACTTC. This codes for CSAPPGGGVSLPGYF.

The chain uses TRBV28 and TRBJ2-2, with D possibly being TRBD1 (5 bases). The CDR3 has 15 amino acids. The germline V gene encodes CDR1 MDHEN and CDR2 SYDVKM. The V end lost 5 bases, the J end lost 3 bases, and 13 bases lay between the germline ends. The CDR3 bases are TGTGCCAGCAGTGACCAAACAGGTTACACCGGGGAGCTGTTTTTT. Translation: CASSDQTGYTGELFF.

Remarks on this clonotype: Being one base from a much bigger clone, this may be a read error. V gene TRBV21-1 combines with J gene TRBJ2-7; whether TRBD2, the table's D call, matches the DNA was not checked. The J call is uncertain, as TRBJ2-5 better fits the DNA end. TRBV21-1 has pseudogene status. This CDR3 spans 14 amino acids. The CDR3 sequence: CASSQHLVGETQYF. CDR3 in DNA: TGTGCCAGCAGCCAACACCTAGTGGGAGAGACCCAGTACTTC.

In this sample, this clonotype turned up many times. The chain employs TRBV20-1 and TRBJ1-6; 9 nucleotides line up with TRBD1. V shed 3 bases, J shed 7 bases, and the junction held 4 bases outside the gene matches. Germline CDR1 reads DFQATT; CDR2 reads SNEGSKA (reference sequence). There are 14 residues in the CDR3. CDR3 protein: CSARTGTGNSPLHF. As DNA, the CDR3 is TGCAGTGCTAGGACCGGGACAGGGAATTCACCCCTCCACTTT.

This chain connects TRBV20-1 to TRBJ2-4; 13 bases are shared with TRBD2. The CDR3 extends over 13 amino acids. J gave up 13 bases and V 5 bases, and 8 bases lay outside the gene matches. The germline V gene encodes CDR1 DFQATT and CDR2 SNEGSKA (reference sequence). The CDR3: CSARTSGGRGQYF. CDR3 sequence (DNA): TGCAGTGCTCGGACTAGCGGGGGCAGGGGGCAGTACTTC.

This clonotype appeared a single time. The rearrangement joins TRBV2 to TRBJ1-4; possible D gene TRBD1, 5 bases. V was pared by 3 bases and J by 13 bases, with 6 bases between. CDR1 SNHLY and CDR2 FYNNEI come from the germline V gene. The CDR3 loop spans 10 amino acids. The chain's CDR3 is CASSDGGLFF. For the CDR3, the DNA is TGTGCCAGCAGTGATGGGGGACTGTTTTTT.

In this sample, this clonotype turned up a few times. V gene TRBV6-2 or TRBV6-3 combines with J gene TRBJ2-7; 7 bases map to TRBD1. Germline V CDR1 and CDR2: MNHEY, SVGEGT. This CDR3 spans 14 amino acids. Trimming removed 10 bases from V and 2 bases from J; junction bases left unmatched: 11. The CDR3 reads CATRDPGQTYEQYF. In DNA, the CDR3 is TGTGCCACCAGAGATCCGGGACAGACCTACGAGCAGTACTTC.

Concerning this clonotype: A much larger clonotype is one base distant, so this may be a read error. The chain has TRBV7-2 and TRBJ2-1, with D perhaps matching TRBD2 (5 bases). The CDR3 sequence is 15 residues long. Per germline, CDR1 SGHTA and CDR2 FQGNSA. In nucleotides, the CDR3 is TGTGCCAGCAGCTTAGAGCCTAGCTACTACACTGAGCAGTTCTTC. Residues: CASSLEPSYYTEQFF.

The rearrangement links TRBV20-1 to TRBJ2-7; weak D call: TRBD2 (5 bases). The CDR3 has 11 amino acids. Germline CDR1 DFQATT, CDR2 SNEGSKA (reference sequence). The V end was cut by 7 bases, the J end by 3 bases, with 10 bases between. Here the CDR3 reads CSGLRGYEQYF. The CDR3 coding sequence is TGCAGTGGGCTACGGGGCTACGAGCAGTACTTC.

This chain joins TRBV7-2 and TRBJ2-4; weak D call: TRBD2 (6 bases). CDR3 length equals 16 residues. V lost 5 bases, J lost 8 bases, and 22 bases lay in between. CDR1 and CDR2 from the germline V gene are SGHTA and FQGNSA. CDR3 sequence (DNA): TGTGCCAGCAGCGCTCGAGGGCTGGGGGGTGTTTACATTCAGTACTTC. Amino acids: CASSARGLGGVYIQYF.

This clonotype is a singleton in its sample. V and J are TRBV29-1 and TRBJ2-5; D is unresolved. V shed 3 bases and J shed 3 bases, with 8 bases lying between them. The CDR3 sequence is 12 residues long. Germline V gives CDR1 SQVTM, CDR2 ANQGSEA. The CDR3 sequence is CSVEGSKETQYF. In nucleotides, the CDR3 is TGCAGCGTTGAGGGCTCTAAAGAGACCCAGTACTTC.

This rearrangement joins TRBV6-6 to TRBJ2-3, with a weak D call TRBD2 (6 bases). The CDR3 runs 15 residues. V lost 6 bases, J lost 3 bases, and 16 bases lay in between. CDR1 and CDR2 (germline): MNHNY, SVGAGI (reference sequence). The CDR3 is CASRPGERPTDTQYF. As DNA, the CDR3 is TGTGCCAGCAGACCGGGGGAGCGGCCAACAGATACGCAGTATTTT.

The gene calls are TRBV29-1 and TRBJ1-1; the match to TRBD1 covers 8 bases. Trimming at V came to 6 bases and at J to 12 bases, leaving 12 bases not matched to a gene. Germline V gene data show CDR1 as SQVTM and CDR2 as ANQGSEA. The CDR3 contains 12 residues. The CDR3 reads CSVIQGDVKTFF. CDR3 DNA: TGCAGCGTCATACAGGGGGACGTTAAGACTTTCTTT.

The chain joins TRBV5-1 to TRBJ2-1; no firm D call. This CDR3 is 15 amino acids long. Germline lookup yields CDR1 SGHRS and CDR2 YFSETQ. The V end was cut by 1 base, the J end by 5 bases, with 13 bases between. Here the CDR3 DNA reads TGCGCCAGCAGCTTGAGTCGAGACCACAACAATGAGCAGTTCTTC. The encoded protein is CASSLSRDHNNEQFF.

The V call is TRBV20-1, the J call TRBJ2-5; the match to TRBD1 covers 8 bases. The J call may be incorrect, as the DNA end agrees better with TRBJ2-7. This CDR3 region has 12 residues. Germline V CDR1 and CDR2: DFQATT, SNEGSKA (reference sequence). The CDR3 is CSAEGQVGEQYF. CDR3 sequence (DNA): TGCAGTGCTGAGGGACAGGTTGGCGAGCAGTACTTC.

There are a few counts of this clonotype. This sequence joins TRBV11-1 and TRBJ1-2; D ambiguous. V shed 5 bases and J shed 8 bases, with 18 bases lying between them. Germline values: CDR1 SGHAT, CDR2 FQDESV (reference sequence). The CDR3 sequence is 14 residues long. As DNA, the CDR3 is TGTGCCAGCAGCGCGTACCTAGACCGCGGGGGCTACACCTTC. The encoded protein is CASSAYLDRGGYTF.

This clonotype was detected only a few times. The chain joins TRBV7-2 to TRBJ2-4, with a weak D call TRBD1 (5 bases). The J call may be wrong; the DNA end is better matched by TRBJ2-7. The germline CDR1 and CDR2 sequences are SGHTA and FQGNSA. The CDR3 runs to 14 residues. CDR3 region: CASSLDPGMNEQYF. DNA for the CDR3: TGTGCCAGCAGCTTAGATCCAGGGATGAACGAGCAGTACTTC.

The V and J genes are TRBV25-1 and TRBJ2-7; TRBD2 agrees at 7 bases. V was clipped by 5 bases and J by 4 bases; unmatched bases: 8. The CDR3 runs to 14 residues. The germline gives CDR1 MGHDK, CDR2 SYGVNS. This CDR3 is CASSSGEGYYEQYF. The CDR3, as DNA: TGTGCCAGCAGTTCCGGGGAGGGATATTACGAGCAGTACTTC.